This T cell receptor beta chain appears in the sequencing data of a study of blood T cell repertoires in COVID-19. Symptom resolution, clearance, or two negative PCRs marked donors in Cohort 3 as recovered. CDR3 length: 12 amino acids. Losses at the gene ends were 10 bases for V and 5 bases for J; bases not matched to a gene: 7. Germline assignment: CDR1 MDHEN and CDR2 SYDVKM. Source study methods: Amplification of reference gene primers was used by the study to estimate nucleated cell counts. The table came from immunoSEQ multiplex PCR; TCRdb's copy has only in-frame clones and leaves some out. V, J and clone size are those of that table, while D and trimming were read from the DNA. The table shows about 400,000 clones, with roughly 86% occurring only once.

This sequence joins TRBV28 and TRBJ1-2; TRBD1 matches at 7 bases. The clonotype comes from a woman aged 25-40 years who had recovered from COVID-19. Sequenced input: PBMCs or T cells enriched from blood (not recorded which). The CDR3, as DNA: TGTGCCACCTCCGGGACAGTGTATGGCTACACCTTC. Its protein is CATSGTVYGYTF.